The T cell receptor (beta chain) described here comes from a study of radiation and T cells in renal cell carcinoma (TCRdb year 2020). For context, the study as a whole: Samples were obtained from a clinical trial, in which 15 Gy stereotactic body radiation therapy was delivered to primary renal cell carcinomas and nephrectomy was performed 4 weeks later. In total, 50 to 55 samples underwent TCR beta sequencing: some 25 tumors plus 27 peripheral blood samples. Across all 50 or so samples, approximately 4,000,000 unique CDR3 nucleotide sequences, encoding 2 million to 3 million unique CDR3 amino acid sequences, were identified. General study outcomes and caveats: Tracking of blood repertoire dynamics stopped at more than three weeks after treatment, with no follow-up past that point. Because pretreatment tumor biopsies were not available, the baseline intratumoral presence of clonotypes could not be determined. Effects of radiation dose or scheduling on the TCR repertoire could not be addressed with the single-armed trial design. In blood, the top tumor clonotypes increased from baseline to 2 weeks after radiation and then shrank by 4 weeks, which suggests a temporary expansion of tumor-resident clones.

TCR beta libraries were generated from genomic DNA with the immunoSEQ kit, following the manufacturer's recommendations. To prepare the libraries, a first multiplex PCR with proprietary primers was run, followed by a second PCR that added unique barcodes, and a bead cleanup was done after each round. Each sample batch included a kit-provided positive control reaction and a negative control reaction. The final libraries were assessed on an Agilent 4200 TapeStation D1000 ScreenTape, pooled by volume, and quantified by qPCR. Sequencing was performed on an Illumina NextSeq500 with a MidOutput 150-cycle cartridge, and 156 Read1 and 15 Index1 cycles were run with kit custom primers. The pooled library was loaded at 1.0 pM, and about 21% PhiX control was spiked in. The authors processed their data as follows. Vendor-processed data were analyzed in R, and a clonotype was defined as all T cells sharing the same CDR3 nucleotide sequence. In the clone abundance analyses, frequencies were normalized to the 10,000 most abundant clones in each sample. Before analysis, public T cell clones were removed, and these numbered fewer than six per sample on average. Tumor-enriched clonotypes and baseline blood-enriched clonotypes were defined as those with an abundance difference of at least 32-fold between compartments. A beta-binomial differential abundance model was used to identify clonotypes that were expanded or contracted between blood time points. Tumor-blood repertoire similarity was measured with the Baroni-Urbani and Buser coefficient, and groups were compared using two-tailed Wilcoxon tests in R. This is the immuneACCESS table as TCRdb keeps it, with only in-frame sequences that have V and J called. A part of the clones is gone; compared with another copy, unresolved V genes explain less than half, and the rest is unexplained. Clonal size and the V and J genes are those of that table, whereas D and trimming came from the DNA. Recorded for this sample are about 150,000 clones; about 88% of them occurred a single time. 3.5% to 5% of the sample lies in the top ten.

About this clone itself: Its antigen target is currently unknown. There are no base qualities to consult, and no much larger clone falls within one base.

The meaning of the sample's time point label: baseline pretreatment blood. The sample's treatment or condition label, decoded: 15 Gy SBRT to primary tumor, nephrectomy 4 weeks later. To follow tumor-enriched clonotypes, peripheral blood was collected serially from radiation-treated patients at baseline and again at 2 weeks and 4 weeks after SBRT. Every patient had renal cell carcinoma of clear cell pathology. The QIAamp DNA Blood Mini Kit (Qiagen) was used to prepare genomic DNA for TCR sequencing. Only samples passing all quality control checks were included in the analyses. CDR1 and CDR2, looked up from the germline V gene, are SGDLS and YYNGEE. Including cysteine and phenylalanine, the CDR3 has 15 amino acids. Only the CDR3 DNA is retained, 45 bases long and in frame from the first base. V gives up 0 bases and J gives up 2 bases, and the segment between their germline ends measures 10 bases.

Recombination connected TRBV9 to TRBJ2-3; the D segment cannot be called with confidence. The sequence was collected from a woman aged 70 to 79 with renal cell carcinoma. Sequences were derived from blood, sampled from a patient whose treatment included radiotherapy and nephrectomy. At the DNA level, the sequence is TGTGCCAGCAGCGTAGGGTCTTCTCTCACAGATACGCAGTATTTT. This encodes CASSVGSSLTDTQYF.